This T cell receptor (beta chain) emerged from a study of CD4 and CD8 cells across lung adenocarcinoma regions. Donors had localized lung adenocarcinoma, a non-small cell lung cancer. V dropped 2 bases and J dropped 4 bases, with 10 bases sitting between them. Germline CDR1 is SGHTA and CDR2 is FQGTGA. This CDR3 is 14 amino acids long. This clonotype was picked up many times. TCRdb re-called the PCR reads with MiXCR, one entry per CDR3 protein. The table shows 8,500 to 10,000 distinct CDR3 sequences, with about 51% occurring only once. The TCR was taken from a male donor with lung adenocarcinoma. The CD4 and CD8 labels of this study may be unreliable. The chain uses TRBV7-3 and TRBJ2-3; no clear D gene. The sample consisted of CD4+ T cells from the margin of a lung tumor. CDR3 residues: CASSLSANADTQYF. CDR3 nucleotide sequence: TGTGCCAGCAGCTTATCTGCAAACGCAGATACGCAGTATTTT.